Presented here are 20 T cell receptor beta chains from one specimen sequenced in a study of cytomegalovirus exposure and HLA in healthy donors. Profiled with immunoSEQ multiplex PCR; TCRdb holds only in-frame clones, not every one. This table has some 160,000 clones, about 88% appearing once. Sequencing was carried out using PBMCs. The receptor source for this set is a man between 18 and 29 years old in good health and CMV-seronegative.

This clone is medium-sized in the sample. This chain's CDR3 is CASSPQGAQYNEQFF. CDR3 coding DNA: TGTGCCAGCAGCCCTCAGGGGGCCCAATACAATGAGCAGTTCTTC. The V and J genes are TRBV5-4 and TRBJ2-1; TRBD1 matches 8 bases. Germline CDR1 and CDR2: SGHNT and YYREEE (reference sequence). V shed 4 bases, J shed 4 bases, and the junction held 7 bases outside the gene matches. The CDR3 is 15 amino acids. The whole variable domain, remainder taken from reference TRBV5-4 and TRBJ2-1, is ETGVTQSPTHLIKTRGQQVTLRCSSQSGHNTVSWYQQALGQGPQFIFQYYREEENGRGNFPPRFSGLQFPNYSSELNVNALELDDSALYLCASSPQGAQYNEQFFGPGTRLTVL.

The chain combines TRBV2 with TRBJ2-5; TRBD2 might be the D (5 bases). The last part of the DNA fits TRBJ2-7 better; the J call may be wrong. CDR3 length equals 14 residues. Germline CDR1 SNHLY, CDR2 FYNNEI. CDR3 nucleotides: TGTGCCAGCAGTGAGTATACCGGACTCTACGAGCAGTACTTC. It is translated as CASSEYTGLYEQYF.

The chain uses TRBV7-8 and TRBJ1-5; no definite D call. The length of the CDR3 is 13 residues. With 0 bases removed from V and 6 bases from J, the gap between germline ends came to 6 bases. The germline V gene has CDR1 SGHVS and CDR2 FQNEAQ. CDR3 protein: CASSLAYGQPQHF. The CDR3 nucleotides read TGTGCCAGCAGCTTAGCGTACGGTCAGCCCCAGCATTTT. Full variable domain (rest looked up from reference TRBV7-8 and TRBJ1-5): GAGVSQSPRYKVAKRGQDVALRCDPISGHVSLFWYQQALGQGPEFLTYFQNEAQLDKSGLPSDRFFAERPEGSVSTLKIQRTQQEDSAVYLCASSLAYGQPQHFGDGTRLSIL.

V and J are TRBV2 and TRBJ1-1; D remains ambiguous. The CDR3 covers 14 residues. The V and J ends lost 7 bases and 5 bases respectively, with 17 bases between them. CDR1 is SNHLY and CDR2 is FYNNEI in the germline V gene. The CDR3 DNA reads TGTGCCAGCAAAGTCGGCGAGGGCAGGACTGAAGCTTTCTTT. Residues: CASKVGEGRTEAFF.

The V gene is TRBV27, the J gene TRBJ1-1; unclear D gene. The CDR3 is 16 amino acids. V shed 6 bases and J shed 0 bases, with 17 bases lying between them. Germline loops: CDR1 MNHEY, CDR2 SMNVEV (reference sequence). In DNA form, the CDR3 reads TGTGCCAGCAGAAGGGATGAGGGCAGAATGAACACTGAAGCTTTCTTT. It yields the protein CASRRDEGRMNTEAFF.

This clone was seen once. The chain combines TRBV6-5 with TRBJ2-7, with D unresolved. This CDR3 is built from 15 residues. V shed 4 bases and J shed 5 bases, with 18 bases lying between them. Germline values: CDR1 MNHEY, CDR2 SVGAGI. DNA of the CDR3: TGTGCCAGCAGTTCCGACGGCACCCTAGGCGACGAGCAGTACTTC. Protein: CASSSDGTLGDEQYF.

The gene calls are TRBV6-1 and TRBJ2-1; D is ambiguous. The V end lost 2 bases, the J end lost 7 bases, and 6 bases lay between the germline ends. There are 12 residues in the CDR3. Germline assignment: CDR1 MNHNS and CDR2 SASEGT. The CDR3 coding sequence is TGTGCCAGCAGTGAATTGCGGAATGAGCAGTTCTTC. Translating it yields CASSELRNEQFF.

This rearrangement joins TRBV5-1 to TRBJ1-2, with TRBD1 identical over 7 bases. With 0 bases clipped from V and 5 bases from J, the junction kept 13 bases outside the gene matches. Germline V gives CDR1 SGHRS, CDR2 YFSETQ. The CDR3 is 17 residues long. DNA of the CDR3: TGCGCCAGCAGCTTGGCCTCTGGAGGACAGGTTACTTATGGCTACACCTTC. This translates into CASSLASGGQVTYGYTF.

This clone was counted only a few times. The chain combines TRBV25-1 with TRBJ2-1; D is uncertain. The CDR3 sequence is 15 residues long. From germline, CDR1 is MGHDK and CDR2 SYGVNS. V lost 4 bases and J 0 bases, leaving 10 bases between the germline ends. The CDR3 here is CASSGALSSYNEQFF. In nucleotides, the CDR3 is TGTGCCAGCAGTGGAGCGCTTAGCTCCTACAATGAGCAGTTCTTC. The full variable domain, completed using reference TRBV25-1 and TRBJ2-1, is EADIYQTPRYLVIGTGKKITLECSQTMGHDKMYWYQQDPGMELHLIHYSYGVNSTEKGDLSSESTVSRIRTEHFPLTLESARPSHTSQYLCASSGALSSYNEQFFGPGTRLTVL.

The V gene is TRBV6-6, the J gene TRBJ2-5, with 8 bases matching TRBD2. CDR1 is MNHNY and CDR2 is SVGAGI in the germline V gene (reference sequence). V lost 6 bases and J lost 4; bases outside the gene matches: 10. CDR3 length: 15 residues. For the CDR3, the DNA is TGTGCCAGCAGCAAACTAGCGGTGGGGAGAGAGACCCAGTACTTC. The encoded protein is CASSKLAVGRETQYF.

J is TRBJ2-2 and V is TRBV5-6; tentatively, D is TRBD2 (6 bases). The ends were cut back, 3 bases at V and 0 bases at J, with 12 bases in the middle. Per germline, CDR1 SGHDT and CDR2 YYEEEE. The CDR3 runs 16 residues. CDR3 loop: CASSSPQRANTGELFF. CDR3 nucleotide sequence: TGTGCCAGCAGCTCTCCTCAGCGGGCGAACACCGGGGAGCTGTTTTTT.

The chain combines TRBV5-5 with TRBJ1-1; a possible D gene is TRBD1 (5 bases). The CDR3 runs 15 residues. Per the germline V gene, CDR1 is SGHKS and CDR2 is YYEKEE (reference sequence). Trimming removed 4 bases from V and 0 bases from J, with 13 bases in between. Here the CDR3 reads CASSTLTALNTEAFF. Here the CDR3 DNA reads TGTGCCAGCAGCACCCTGACAGCCCTGAACACTGAAGCTTTCTTT.

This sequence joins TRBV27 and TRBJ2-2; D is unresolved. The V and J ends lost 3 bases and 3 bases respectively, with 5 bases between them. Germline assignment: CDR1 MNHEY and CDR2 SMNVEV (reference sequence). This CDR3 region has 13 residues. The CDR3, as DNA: TGTGCCAGCAGTTTGTATGACACCGGGGAGCTGTTTTTT. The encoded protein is CASSLYDTGELFF.

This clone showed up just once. CDR3 in amino acids: CATRAGVTDTQYF. DNA for the CDR3: TGTGCCACCAGAGCGGGAGTAACAGATACGCAGTATTTT. V usage is TRBV5-4 and J usage is TRBJ2-3; 8 bases agree with TRBD2. Germline-derived CDR1 and CDR2 are SGHNT and YYREEE (reference sequence). The junction had 6 bases not matched to a gene; V was cut back by 9 bases and J by 3 bases. This CDR3 spans 13 amino acids.

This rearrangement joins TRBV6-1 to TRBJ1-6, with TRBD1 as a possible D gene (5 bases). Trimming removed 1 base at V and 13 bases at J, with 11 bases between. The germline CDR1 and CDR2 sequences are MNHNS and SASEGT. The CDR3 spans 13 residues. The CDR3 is CASSEESQAPLHF. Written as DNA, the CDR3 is TGTGCCAGCAGTGAAGAGTCACAGGCGCCCCTCCACTTT.

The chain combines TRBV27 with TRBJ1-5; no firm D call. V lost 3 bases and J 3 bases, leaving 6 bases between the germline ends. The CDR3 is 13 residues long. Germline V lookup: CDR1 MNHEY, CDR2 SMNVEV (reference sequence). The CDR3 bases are TGTGCCAGCAGTTTTTCAGTCAATCAGCCCCAGCATTTT. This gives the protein CASSFSVNQPQHF.

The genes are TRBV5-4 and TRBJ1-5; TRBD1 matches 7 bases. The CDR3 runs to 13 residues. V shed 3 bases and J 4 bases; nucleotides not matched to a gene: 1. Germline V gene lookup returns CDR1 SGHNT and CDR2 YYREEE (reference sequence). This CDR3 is CASSSGQNQPQHF. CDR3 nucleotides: TGTGCCAGCAGCTCGGGACAGAATCAGCCCCAGCATTTT.

The CDR3 region has the DNA TGTGCCAGCAGTTACGTGGCCTTTAGCAATCAGCCCCAGCATTTT. This encodes CASSYVAFSNQPQHF. The rearrangement links TRBV6-6 to TRBJ1-5, with unresolved D. With 2 bases removed from V and 0 bases from J, the gap between germline ends came to 8 bases. The germline CDR1 and CDR2 sequences are MNHNY and SVGAGI (reference sequence). The CDR3 length is 15 residues.

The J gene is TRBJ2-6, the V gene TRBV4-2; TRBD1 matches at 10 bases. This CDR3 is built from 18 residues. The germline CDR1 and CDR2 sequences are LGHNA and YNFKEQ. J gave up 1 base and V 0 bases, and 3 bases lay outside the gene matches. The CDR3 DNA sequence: TGTGCCAGCAGCCAAGAAGGACAGGGGGTTTCTGGGGCCAACGTCCTGACTTTC. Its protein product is CASSQEGQGVSGANVLTF.

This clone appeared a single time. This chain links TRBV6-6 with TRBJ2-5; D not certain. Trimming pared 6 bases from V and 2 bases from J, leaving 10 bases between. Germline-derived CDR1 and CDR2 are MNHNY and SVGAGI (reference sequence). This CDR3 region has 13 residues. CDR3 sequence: CASSPNLQETQYF. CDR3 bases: TGTGCCAGCAGCCCCAACTTACAAGAGACCCAGTACTTC.